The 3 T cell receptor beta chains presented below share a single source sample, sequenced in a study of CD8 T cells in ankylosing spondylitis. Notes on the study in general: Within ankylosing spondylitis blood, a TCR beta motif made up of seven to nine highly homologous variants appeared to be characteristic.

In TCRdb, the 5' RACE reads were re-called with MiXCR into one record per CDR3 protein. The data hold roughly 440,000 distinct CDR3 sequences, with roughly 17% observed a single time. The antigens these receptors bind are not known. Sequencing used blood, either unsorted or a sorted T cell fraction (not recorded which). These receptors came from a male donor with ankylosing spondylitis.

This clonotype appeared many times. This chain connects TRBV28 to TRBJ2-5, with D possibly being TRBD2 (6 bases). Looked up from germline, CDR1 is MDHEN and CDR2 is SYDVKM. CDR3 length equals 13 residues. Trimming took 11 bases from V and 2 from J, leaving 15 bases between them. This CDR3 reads CALRRAGQETQYF. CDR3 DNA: TGTGCCTTGAGGAGGGCGGGACAAGAGACCCAGTACTTC.

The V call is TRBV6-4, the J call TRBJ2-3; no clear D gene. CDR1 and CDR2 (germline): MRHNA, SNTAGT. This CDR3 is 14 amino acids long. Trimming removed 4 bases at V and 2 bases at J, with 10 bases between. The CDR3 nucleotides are TGTGCCAGCAGTGTAGACCTCTACACAGATACGCAGTATTTT. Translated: CASSVDLYTDTQYF.

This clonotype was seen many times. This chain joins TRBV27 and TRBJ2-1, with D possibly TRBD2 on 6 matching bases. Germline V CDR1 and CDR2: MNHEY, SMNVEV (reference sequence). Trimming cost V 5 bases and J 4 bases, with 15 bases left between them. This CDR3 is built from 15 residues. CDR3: CASSPRESGYNEQFF. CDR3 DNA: TGTGCCAGCAGTCCCAGGGAGAGCGGGTACAATGAGCAGTTCTTC.